This passage covers 28 T cell receptor beta chains from one sample sequenced in a study of cytomegalovirus exposure and HLA in healthy donors. PCR primers comprised 60 Vbeta and 13 Jbeta primers. Here immunoSEQ multiplex PCR was the method, and the copy in TCRdb shows in-frame clones only, minus some. The sample carries under 150,000 clones, around 76% recorded once. Sample: PBMCs. The receptors shown here come from a woman aged 45-59 years in good health and CMV-seronegative.

The chain has TRBV14 and TRBJ2-1, with 7 bases matching TRBD2. Germline-derived CDR1 and CDR2 are SGHDN and FVKESK. The CDR3 totals 13 residues. V lost 0 bases and J lost 11; bases outside the gene matches: 4. CDR3 bases: TGTGCCAGCAGCCAAGACTTTAGCGGGCAGCAGTTCTTC. Its protein product is CASSQDFSGQQFF.

This chain uses TRBV7-6 with TRBJ2-5; a possible D gene is TRBD1 (5 bases). The CDR3 has 13 amino acids. The V end was cut by 1 base, the J end by 3 bases, with 6 bases between. The germline CDR1 and CDR2 sequences are SGHVS and FNYEAQ. This chain's CDR3 is CASSLVGEETQYF. DNA of the CDR3: TGTGCCAGCAGCTTAGTAGGGGAAGAGACCCAGTACTTC.

V gene TRBV10-3 combines with J gene TRBJ1-1; no reliable D call. The germline V gene has CDR1 ENHRY and CDR2 SYGVKD. There are 14 residues in the CDR3. The ends were cut back, 1 base at V and 1 base at J, with 7 bases in the middle. This chain's CDR3 is CAISELAGNTEAFF. CDR3 DNA: TGTGCCATCAGTGAGTTGGCAGGGAACACTGAAGCTTTCTTT.

CDR3 amino acids: CATSRATNTEAFF. The CDR3 DNA follows: TGTGCCACCAGCAGAGCCACTAACACTGAAGCTTTCTTT. The chain carries TRBV15 and TRBJ1-1; D remains unclear. The length of the CDR3 is 13 residues. V lost 1 base and J lost 2, with 5 bases in between. Germline assignment: CDR1 LNHNV and CDR2 YYDKDF (reference sequence).

This chain joins TRBV19 and TRBJ2-1, with D perhaps TRBD1 (5 bases). V lost 8 bases to trimming and J lost 4 bases, with 15 bases between them. The CDR3 is made up of 14 amino acids. Germline CDR1 is LNHDA and CDR2 is SQIVND (reference sequence). The CDR3 sequence is CASQGSSYYNEQFF. The CDR3 region has the DNA TGTGCCAGTCAGGGTTCGTCCTATTACAATGAGCAGTTCTTC.

V gene TRBV5-6 combines with J gene TRBJ1-1; 7 bases map to TRBD1. J lost 4 bases, V lost 7 bases, and 7 bases had no gene match. The CDR3 runs 13 residues. Germline CDR1 and CDR2: SGHDT and YYEEEE. The CDR3 DNA reads as TGTGCCAGCCATAGGGGGCTTGTCACTGAAGCTTTCTTT. It yields the protein CASHRGLVTEAFF.

A word on this clone: Germline and junction disagree at one end, which may indicate a read error. The chain combines TRBV7-8 with TRBJ2-1; maybe TRBD2 (6 bases). Per the germline V gene, CDR1 is SGHVS and CDR2 is FQNEAQ. The CDR3 extends over 16 amino acids. The CDR3 nucleotides are TGTGCCAGCAGCTTAGTGGAGGGAAGCTCCCACAATGAGCAGTTCTTC. Its translation is CASSLVEGSSHNEQFF.

V and J are TRBV27 and TRBJ1-6; perhaps TRBD1 as D (5 bases). Trimming took off 1 base at V and 8 bases at J, with 12 bases between the two ends. This CDR3 spans 15 amino acids. Looked up from germline, CDR1 is MNHEY and CDR2 is SMNVEV (reference sequence). For the CDR3, the DNA is TGTGCCAGCAGTTTATTCAGGGTTCGGCATTCACCCCTCCACTTT. It specifies CASSLFRVRHSPLHF.

Only a few counts were recorded for this clone. In nucleotides, the CDR3 is TGTGCCAGCAGTGTCTTAACCGGGACAGGGGGCGCTGGGGCCAACGTCCTGACTTTC. Translated, it gives CASSVLTGTGGAGANVLTF. This chain links TRBV2 with TRBJ2-6, with 12 nucleotides matching TRBD1. Germline V lookup: CDR1 SNHLY, CDR2 FYNNEI. The CDR3 is 19 amino acids. After removal of 4 bases from V and 2 bases from J, the junction contained 9 bases not matched to a gene.

V usage is TRBV6-5 and J usage is TRBJ2-3, with 10 bases that match TRBD1. Unmatched junction bases numbered 10, after V lost 6 bases and J lost 7 bases. The length of the CDR3 is 15 residues. Looked up from germline, CDR1 is MNHEY and CDR2 is SVGAGI. The CDR3 DNA reads as TGTGCCAGCAGCCACCCGGGACAGGGGCTAAATACGCAGTATTTT. Translation: CASSHPGQGLNTQYF.

The genes are TRBV19 and TRBJ1-1, with 8 bases identical to TRBD1. V shed 5 bases, J shed 4 bases, and the junction held 9 bases outside the gene matches. From germline, CDR1 is LNHDA and CDR2 SQIVND (reference sequence). The CDR3 contains 15 residues. CDR3 bases: TGTGCCAGTAGTCGCAGGGGGCGCGAAGCCACTGAAGCTTTCTTT. Protein sequence: CASSRRGREATEAFF.

This clone was detected only once. V usage is TRBV5-1 and J usage is TRBJ1-1; D gene uncertain. This CDR3 comprises 11 residues. In germline, CDR1 is SGHRS, CDR2 YFSETQ. The V gene lost 4 bases and the J gene lost 10 bases, with 11 bases spanning the gap. Written as DNA, the CDR3 is TGCGCCAGCAGCCATGGGCTGGGAGCTTTCTTT. Protein: CASSHGLGAFF.

The CDR3 DNA follows: TGTGCCAGCAGCGCAAACAGGGGGCTCACTGAAGCTTTCTTT. This sequence encodes CASSANRGLTEAFF. The V gene is TRBV9, the J gene TRBJ1-1, with 9 bases fitting TRBD1. CDR3 size: 14 residues. V dropped 3 bases and J dropped 4; count of bases not matched to a gene: 4. The V gene's germline CDR1 is SGDLS and CDR2 YYNGEE.

V gene TRBV18 combines with J gene TRBJ1-5; 10 nucleotides line up with TRBD1. CDR3 length: 16 amino acids. Trimming at V came to 1 base and at J to 3 bases, leaving 3 bases not matched to a gene. Germline CDR1 reads KGHSH; CDR2 reads LQKENI. CDR3 DNA: TGTGCCAGCTCACCACAGGGGACAGGGGCCAATCAGCCCCAGCATTTT. Translating gives CASSPQGTGANQPQHF. Full variable domain (remainder filled in from reference TRBV18 and TRBJ1-5): NAGVMQNPRHLVRRRGQEARLRCSPMKGHSHVYWYRQLPEEGLKFMVYLQKENIIDESGMPKERFSAEFPKEGPSILRIQQVVRGDSAAYFCASSPQGTGANQPQHFGDGTRLSIL.

This clone occurred a few times. J is TRBJ1-5 and V is TRBV12-5; perhaps TRBD1 as D (5 bases). CDR3 length: 14 amino acids. Trimming pared 6 bases from V and 0 bases from J, leaving 9 bases between. Looked up from germline, CDR1 is LGHNT and CDR2 is FRNRAP. This chain's CDR3 is CASGHGGSNQPQHF. The CDR3 DNA reads as TGTGCTAGTGGGCACGGGGGTAGCAATCAGCCCCAGCATTTT.

This chain uses TRBV29-1 with TRBJ2-7; tentative D call: TRBD1 (6 bases). This CDR3 contains 13 residues. Germline-derived CDR1 and CDR2 are SQVTM and ANQGSEA. Trimming shortened V by 3 bases and J by 9 bases, and 18 bases separated the two germline ends. The CDR3 loop reads CSVEKKGQRGQYF. The CDR3 bases are TGCAGCGTTGAGAAGAAGGGACAAAGAGGGCAGTACTTC.

The V gene is TRBV14, the J gene TRBJ2-3; TRBD2 might be the D (6 bases). CDR1 and CDR2 (germline): SGHDN, FVKESK. V lost 0 bases and J 3 bases, leaving 19 bases between the germline ends. The CDR3 has 18 residues. DNA of the CDR3: TGTGCCAGCAGCCAAGATCGGGACTTTGGAGGACTGACAGATACGCAGTATTTT. As protein: CASSQDRDFGGLTDTQYF.

The CDR3 reads CAWSGKGQGTGELFF. As DNA, the CDR3 is TGTGCCTGGAGTGGGAAGGGACAGGGTACCGGGGAGCTGTTTTTT. This chain uses TRBV30 with TRBJ2-2; TRBD1 agrees at 9 bases. Germline-derived CDR1 and CDR2 are GTSNPN and SVGIG (reference sequence). The length of the CDR3 is 15 residues. The junction had 5 bases not matched to a gene; V was cut back by 1 base and J by 5 bases.

This sequence joins TRBV14 and TRBJ1-1; D is perhaps TRBD1 (5 bases). The CDR3 has 13 residues. V lost 4 bases, J lost 5 bases, and 11 bases lay in between. Germline CDR1 is SGHDN and CDR2 is FVKESK. DNA for the CDR3: TGTGCCAGCAGCCCAGCAGGGAGGACTGAAGCTTTCTTT. It is translated as CASSPAGRTEAFF. Combining the CDR3 with reference TRBV14 and TRBJ1-1 gives the whole variable domain EAGVTQFPSHSVIEKGQTVTLRCDPISGHDNLYWYRRVMGKEIKFLLHFVKESKQDESGMPNNRFLAERTGGTYSTLKVQPAELEDSGVYFCASSPAGRTEAFFGQGTRLTVV.

The chain is built from TRBV5-1 and TRBJ2-1; 7 bases are a match to TRBD1. The CDR3 covers 15 residues. V dropped 2 bases and J dropped 2; count of bases not matched to a gene: 4. Germline CDR1 reads SGHRS; CDR2 reads YFSETQ. DNA for the CDR3: TGCGCCAGCAGCTTTCAGGGACAGCCCTACAATGAGCAGTTCTTC. Translated, it gives CASSFQGQPYNEQFF.

This chain links TRBV6-1 with TRBJ1-2; 11 positions match TRBD1. Trimming cost V 5 bases and J 5 bases; bases outside gene matches: 7. Germline CDR1 and CDR2: MNHNS and SASEGT. This CDR3 region has 15 residues. The CDR3 loop reads CASSKPGQGVYGYTF. The CDR3 nucleotides read TGTGCCAGCAGTAAACCGGGACAGGGGGTTTATGGCTACACCTTC.

The CDR3 is CASSSIRERSTDTQYF. The CDR3 DNA reads TGCGCCAGCAGCTCGATCAGGGAAAGGAGCACAGATACGCAGTATTTT. The chain couples TRBV5-1 to TRBJ2-3, with D perhaps TRBD1 (5 bases). The CDR3 spans 16 residues. Trimming removed 3 bases from V and 0 bases from J, with 14 bases in between. Germline values: CDR1 SGHRS, CDR2 YFSETQ.

The chain has TRBV6-5 and TRBJ2-1, with D perhaps TRBD2 (6 bases). The ends were cut back, 7 bases at V and 2 bases at J, with 15 bases in the middle. The CDR3 runs 15 residues. Germline CDR1 is MNHEY and CDR2 is SVGAGI. CDR3 sequence reads: CASTAGWGPYNEQFF. For the CDR3, the DNA is TGTGCCAGCACGGCGGGGTGGGGACCCTACAATGAGCAGTTCTTC.

This chain joins TRBV11-2 and TRBJ2-5; 16 bases are a match to TRBD2. The CDR3 extends over 17 amino acids. The trim removed 5 bases at V and 5 bases at J, leaving 8 bases unmatched. In germline, CDR1 is SGHAT, CDR2 FQNNGV. CDR3 in DNA: TGTGCCAGCAGCCTCCAGGGACTAGCGGGAGGGCCGGAGACCCAGTACTTC. Its translation: CASSLQGLAGGPETQYF.

The chain is built from TRBV7-9 and TRBJ2-3; 7 positions agree with TRBD1. CDR1 is SEHNR, CDR2 FQNEAQ, per germline (reference sequence). V lost 6 bases to trimming and J lost 5 bases; unmatched junction nucleotides: 17. The length of the CDR3 is 17 residues. Here the CDR3 DNA reads TGTGCCAGCAGGAACCGTCCGGCAGGGGGTTTGAAAGATACGCAGTATTTT. Translation gives CASRNRPAGGLKDTQYF.

J is TRBJ1-6 and V is TRBV5-1; D call uncertain. The CDR3 is 21 residues long. Trimming took 3 bases from V and 1 from J, leaving 26 bases between them. Germline V gene data show CDR1 as SGHRS and CDR2 as YFSETQ. In DNA form, the CDR3 reads TGCGCCAGCAGCTCCCCTCAACTTCATCGTGCGCCGATATCCTATAATTCACCCCTCCACTTT. Translation: CASSSPQLHRAPISYNSPLHF.

This clone came up a few times. The V and J genes are TRBV14 and TRBJ2-7, with D perhaps TRBD2 (6 bases). The CDR3 is 15 amino acids. The germline CDR1 and CDR2 sequences are SGHDN and FVKESK. V lost 2 bases and J lost 6, with 17 bases in between. CDR3 coding DNA: TGTGCCAGCAGCCAAACCGGGACTCAGACCCCCGAGCAGTACTTC. Its protein is CASSQTGTQTPEQYF.

This chain links TRBV28 with TRBJ1-4, with D perhaps TRBD1 (6 bases). Trimming pared 4 bases from V and 7 bases from J, leaving 16 bases between. CDR1 is MDHEN, CDR2 SYDVKM, per germline. The CDR3 runs 15 residues. CDR3 DNA: TGTGCCAGCAGTTCCCGACAGGTTTTAAGTGAAAAACTGTTTTTT. The encoded protein is CASSSRQVLSEKLFF.